This entry describes one T cell receptor beta chain. Source study methods: Amplification with reference gene primers provided the estimates of nucleated cell counts. The method was immunoSEQ multiplex PCR; TCRdb's version includes in-frame clones alone and lacks a portion of them. That table gives V, J and clone size, and the DNA gave D and trimming. Of 50,000 to 85,000 clones in the sample, roughly nine tenths were seen once. The data derive from a study of blood T cell repertoires in COVID-19. Study-level background: Researchers got acute and convalescent COVID-19 samples from the United States, Italy and Spain. Nucleic acid was either cDNA or gDNA, and it came from T cells, B-cell-depleted T cells, or PBMCs.

The receptor comes from a human donor in a cohort sampled during active COVID-19. Sequenced: peripheral blood.

The chain's CDR3 is CASSIGLAGREAKNIQYF. The DNA of the CDR3 is TGTGCCAGCAGCATCGGACTAGCGGGGAGGGAGGCCAAAAACATTCAGTACTTC. The chain carries TRBV5-5 and TRBJ2-4; 12 bases are shared with TRBD2. The CDR3 is 18 residues long. V shed 4 bases and J 1 base; nucleotides not matched to a gene: 9. CDR1 is SGHKS, CDR2 YYEKEE, per germline (reference sequence).